The clone carrying this TCR beta chain was detected many times. Its target is unknown. MiXCR, run by TCRdb on the 5' RACE reads, gives a single entry per CDR3 protein. Here the sample spans under 950,000 distinct CDR3 sequences, roughly 20% being singletons. This sample is part of a study of CD8 T cells in ankylosing spondylitis. Study-wide results and caveats: A TCR beta motif made of fewer than ten highly homologous variants seemed typical of ankylosing spondylitis blood.

Germline assignment: CDR1 LGHNA and CDR2 YNFKEQ. V was clipped by 4 bases and J by 5 bases; unmatched bases: 12. There are 17 residues in the CDR3. Sequencing was carried out using blood, either unsorted or a sorted T cell fraction (not recorded which). This sequence joins TRBV4-2 and TRBJ2-2; 8 nucleotides line up with TRBD2. The receptor's source is a male donor with ankylosing spondylitis. The CDR3 sequence: CASSPAGGASGTGELFF. CDR3 coding DNA: TGTGCCAGCAGCCCCGCCGGGGGGGCTAGTGGGACCGGGGAGCTGTTTTTT.